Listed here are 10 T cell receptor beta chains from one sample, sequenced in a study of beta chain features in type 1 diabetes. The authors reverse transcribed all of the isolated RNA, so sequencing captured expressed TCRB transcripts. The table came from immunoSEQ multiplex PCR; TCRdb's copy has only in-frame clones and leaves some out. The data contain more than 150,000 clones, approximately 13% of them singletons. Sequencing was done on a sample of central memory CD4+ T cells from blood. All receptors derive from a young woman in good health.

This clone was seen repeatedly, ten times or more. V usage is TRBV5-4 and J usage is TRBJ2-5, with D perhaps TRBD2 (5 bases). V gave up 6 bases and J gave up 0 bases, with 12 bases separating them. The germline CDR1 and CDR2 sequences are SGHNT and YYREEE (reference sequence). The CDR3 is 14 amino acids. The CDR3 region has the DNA TGTGCCAGCACCTCGGGGTTAAACCAAGAGACCCAGTACTTC. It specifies CASTSGLNQETQYF.

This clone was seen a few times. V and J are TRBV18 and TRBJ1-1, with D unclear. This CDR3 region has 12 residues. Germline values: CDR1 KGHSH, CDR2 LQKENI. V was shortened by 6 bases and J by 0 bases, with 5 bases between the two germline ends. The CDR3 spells CASSQMNTEAFF. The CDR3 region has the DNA TGTGCCAGCTCGCAGATGAACACTGAAGCTTTCTTT.

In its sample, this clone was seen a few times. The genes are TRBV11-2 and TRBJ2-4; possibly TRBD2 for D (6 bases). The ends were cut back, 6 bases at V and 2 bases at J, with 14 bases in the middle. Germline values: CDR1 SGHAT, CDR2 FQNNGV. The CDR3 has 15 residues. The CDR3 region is CASSSGGGSKNIQYF. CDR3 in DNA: TGTGCCAGCAGTTCCGGAGGAGGGTCCAAAAACATTCAGTACTTC.

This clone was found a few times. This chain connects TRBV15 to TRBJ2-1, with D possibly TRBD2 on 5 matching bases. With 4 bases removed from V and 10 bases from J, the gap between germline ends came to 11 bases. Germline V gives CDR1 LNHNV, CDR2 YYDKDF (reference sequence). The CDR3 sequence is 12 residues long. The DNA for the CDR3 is TGTGCCACCAGCACCCGGGATAGGGAGCAGTTCTTC. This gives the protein CATSTRDREQFF.

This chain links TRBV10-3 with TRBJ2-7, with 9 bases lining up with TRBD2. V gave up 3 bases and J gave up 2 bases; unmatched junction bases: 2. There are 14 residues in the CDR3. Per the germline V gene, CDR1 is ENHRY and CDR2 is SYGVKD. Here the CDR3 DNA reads TGTGCCATCAGTGAACTAGCGGGCACCTACGAGCAGTACTTC. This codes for CAISELAGTYEQYF.

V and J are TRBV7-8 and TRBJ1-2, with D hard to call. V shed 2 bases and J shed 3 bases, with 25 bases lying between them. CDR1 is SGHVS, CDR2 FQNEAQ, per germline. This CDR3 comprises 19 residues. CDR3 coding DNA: TGTGCCAGCAGCTTAAAAGGAGAGAGCAGTCCCCTTTTTCACTATGGCTACACCTTC. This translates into CASSLKGESSPLFHYGYTF.

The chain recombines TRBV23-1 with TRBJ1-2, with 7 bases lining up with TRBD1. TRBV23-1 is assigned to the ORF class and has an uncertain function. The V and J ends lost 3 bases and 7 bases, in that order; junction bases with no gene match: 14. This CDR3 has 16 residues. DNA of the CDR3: TGCGCCAGCAGTCAGAACCCAGGGACAGCCGGGACTGGCTACACCTTC. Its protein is CASSQNPGTAGTGYTF.

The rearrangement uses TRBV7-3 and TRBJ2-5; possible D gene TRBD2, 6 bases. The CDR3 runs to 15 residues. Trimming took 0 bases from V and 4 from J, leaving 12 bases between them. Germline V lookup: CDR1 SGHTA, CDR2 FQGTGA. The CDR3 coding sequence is TGTGCCAGCAGCTTAACGTTCGCCGGGGGAGAGACCCAGTACTTC. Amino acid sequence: CASSLTFAGGETQYF.

The CDR3 sequence: CASSSRTGPEKLFF. CDR3 nucleotide sequence: TGTGCCAGCAGCTCCCGGACAGGGCCCGAAAAACTGTTTTTT. The J gene is TRBJ1-4, the V gene TRBV11-2; TRBD1 matches 8 bases. V dropped 4 bases and J dropped 8; count of bases not matched to a gene: 6. The CDR3 has 14 amino acids. Germline-derived CDR1 and CDR2 are SGHAT and FQNNGV.

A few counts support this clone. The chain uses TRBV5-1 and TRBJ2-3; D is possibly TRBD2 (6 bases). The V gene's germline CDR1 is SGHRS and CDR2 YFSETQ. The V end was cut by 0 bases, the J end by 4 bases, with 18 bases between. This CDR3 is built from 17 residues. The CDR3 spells CASSLEGTGGGADTQYF. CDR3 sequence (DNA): TGCGCCAGCAGCTTGGAAGGGACCGGGGGTGGTGCAGATACGCAGTATTTT.